Presented here are 30 T cell receptor beta chains from one specimen sequenced in a study of tumor-infiltrating lymphocytes in localized non-small cell lung cancer. Assay used: immunoSEQ multiplex PCR; TCRdb lists only in-frame clones, some missing. The sample contains roughly 15,000 clones, approximately 70% of which appear only once. The sample taken for sequencing was lung tumor tissue. All receptors derive from a human donor with non-small cell lung cancer.

This clone is labeled as medium-sized (0.01 to 0.1%). The chain is built from TRBV29-1 and TRBJ2-1; TRBD1 might be the D (7 bases). Germline V gene data show CDR1 as SQVTM and CDR2 as ANQGSEA. V lost 6 bases and J 9 bases, leaving 15 bases between the germline ends. The CDR3 is 12 residues long. The CDR3 sequence is CSVEPQGGEQFF. The CDR3 DNA reads TGCAGCGTCGAGCCCCAGGGGGGTGAGCAGTTCTTC.

This rearrangement joins TRBV25-1 to TRBJ2-5, with D unclear. This CDR3 is 13 amino acids long. Trimming removed 6 bases at V and 1 base at J, with 9 bases between. Germline CDR1 MGHDK, CDR2 SYGVNS. CDR3 sequence (DNA): TGTGCCAGCAGACGCGGCGTCCAAGAGACCCAGTACTTC. This translates into CASRRGVQETQYF.

The rearrangement links TRBV5-5 to TRBJ2-7; 8 positions agree with TRBD1. The trim removed 1 base at V and 1 base at J, leaving 4 bases unmatched. The germline gives CDR1 SGHKS, CDR2 YYEKEE (reference sequence). This CDR3 contains 15 residues. The CDR3 reads CASSLNQGASYEQYF. In DNA form, the CDR3 reads TGTGCCAGCAGCTTGAACCAGGGGGCGTCCTACGAGCAGTACTTC.

V is TRBV30 and J is TRBJ1-1; 8 nucleotides align to TRBD1. The germline gives CDR1 GTSNPN, CDR2 SVGIG (reference sequence). The CDR3 runs to 15 residues. After removal of 5 bases from V and 3 bases from J, the junction contained 11 bases not matched to a gene. The CDR3 coding sequence is TGTGCCTGGCGCCCAGGGGGCACGTATTACACTGAAGCTTTCTTT. Encoded protein: CAWRPGGTYYTEAFF.

This chain uses TRBV6-1 with TRBJ1-5; TRBD1 is a possible D gene (5 bases). The germline gives CDR1 MNHNS, CDR2 SASEGT. V was shortened by 3 bases and J by 7 bases, with 13 bases between the two germline ends. The CDR3 has 14 amino acids. CDR3 sequence (DNA): TGTGCCAGCAGTGATGTCCAGGGAGGCCAGCCCCAGCATTTT. Protein product: CASSDVQGGQPQHF.

V usage is TRBV19 and J usage is TRBJ1-1; 10 nucleotides match TRBD1. This CDR3 region has 16 residues. V gave up 5 bases and J gave up 0 bases; unmatched junction bases: 6. Germline V CDR1 and CDR2: LNHDA, SQIVND (reference sequence). The chain's CDR3 is CASSPGQGNMNTEAFF. DNA of the CDR3: TGTGCCAGTAGTCCGGGACAGGGGAACATGAACACTGAAGCTTTCTTT.

This clone has only one observation. J is TRBJ2-1 and V is TRBV21-1; the table assigns TRBD1, which was not confirmed against the DNA. TRBV21-1 is a listed pseudogene. The CDR3 length is 14 residues. CDR3 in DNA: TGTGCCAGCAGCGCGAGACAGGGTTTCAATGAGCAGTTCTTC. It codes for CASSARQGFNEQFF.

This clone is deemed medium-sized. The V and J genes are TRBV7-2 and TRBJ2-7; D possibly corresponds to TRBD2 (6 bases). The CDR3 sequence is 15 residues long. Germline values: CDR1 SGHTA, CDR2 FQGNSA. The germline V and J ends were trimmed by 3 bases and 7 bases, with 19 bases remaining between them. The CDR3 DNA follows: TGTGCCAGCAGCTTCATGACGGGAGCCCGGGGGGAGCAGTACTTC. This codes for CASSFMTGARGEQYF.

The J gene is TRBJ2-7, the V gene TRBV4-2; TRBD2 is a possible D gene (6 bases). Germline CDR1 is LGHNA and CDR2 is YNFKEQ. This CDR3 has 15 amino acids. Trimming cost V 3 bases and J 0 bases, with 12 bases left between them. The CDR3 bases are TGTGCCAGCAGCCAGGGGACTGTCAGCTCCTACGAGCAGTACTTC. It yields the protein CASSQGTVSSYEQYF.

As concerns this clone: The conserved phenylalanine or tryptophan is not found at the CDR3 terminus, so this likely reflects a read error. In DNA, the CDR3 is TGTGCCACCAGCAGCCAGATGGATCAGCCCCAGCATTCT. This encodes CATSSQMDQPQHS. V and J are TRBV15 and TRBJ1-5; D is unclear. CDR1 is LNHNV and CDR2 is YYDKDF in the germline V gene (reference sequence). This CDR3 has 13 amino acids. Trimming took 3 bases from V and 5 from J, leaving 8 bases between them.

The rearrangement uses TRBV29-1 and TRBJ2-5; D is unclear. The length of the CDR3 is 13 residues. Germline V gene data show CDR1 as SQVTM and CDR2 as ANQGSEA. V was shortened by 2 bases and J by 0 bases, with 7 bases between the two germline ends. The CDR3 here is CSVEQPYQETQYF. In DNA, the CDR3 is TGCAGCGTTGAACAACCGTACCAAGAGACCCAGTACTTC.

The rearrangement uses TRBV30 and TRBJ2-1, with 9 bases fitting TRBD2. Germline-derived CDR1 and CDR2 are GTSNPN and SVGIG (reference sequence). CDR3 length equals 16 residues. Trimming cost V 1 base and J 6 bases; bases outside gene matches: 10. CDR3 coding DNA: TGTGCCTGGAGTGGTCCGGGACTAGCCCCTTCCAATGAGCAGTTCTTC. This encodes CAWSGPGLAPSNEQFF.

This clone has more than one count but fewer than ten. The chain joins TRBV30 to TRBJ1-4; D not certain. Germline assignment: CDR1 GTSNPN and CDR2 SVGIG (reference sequence). Trimming stripped 4 bases from V and 8 bases from J, with 20 bases between. CDR3 length equals 15 residues. CDR3 sequence: CAWTRLGEVSEKLFF. The CDR3 bases are TGTGCCTGGACCCGACTGGGTGAGGTTTCCGAAAAACTGTTTTTT.

The chain couples TRBV11-3 to TRBJ2-7; D is ambiguous. Germline CDR1 is SGHNT and CDR2 is YENEEA. The CDR3 has 13 residues. V lost 5 bases and J lost 0, with 8 bases in between. The chain's CDR3 is CASSLGYSYEQYF. CDR3 in DNA: TGTGCCAGCAGCCTAGGTTACTCCTACGAGCAGTACTTC.

The rearrangement links TRBV10-2 to TRBJ2-3; perhaps TRBD2 as D (5 bases). V gave up 6 bases and J gave up 3 bases, with 13 bases separating them. CDR1 and CDR2 (germline): WSHSY, SAAADI. This CDR3 contains 14 residues. CDR3 coding DNA: TGCGCCAGCAGGAGGGAGACTAAAACAGATACGCAGTATTTT. This translates into CASRRETKTDTQYF.

The rearrangement uses TRBV15 and TRBJ1-5, with 9 bases that match TRBD1. The CDR3 extends over 15 amino acids. Looked up from germline, CDR1 is LNHNV and CDR2 is YYDKDF (reference sequence). The J segment lost 3 bases and the V segment lost 9 bases, leaving 9 bases of the junction unmatched. CDR3 nucleotides: TGTGCCACGAATTCACAGGGGGCTCCCAATCAGCCCCAGCATTTT. Amino acids: CATNSQGAPNQPQHF.

The chain joins TRBV4-2 to TRBJ2-1; 8 nucleotides agree with TRBD2. The trim removed 1 base at V and 5 bases at J, leaving 7 bases unmatched. Germline values: CDR1 LGHNA, CDR2 YNFKEQ. The CDR3 has 16 amino acids. CDR3 residues: CASSQASIAGHNEQFF. The CDR3 bases are TGTGCCAGCAGCCAAGCCTCAATAGCGGGGCACAATGAGCAGTTCTTC.

The chain has TRBV7-9 and TRBJ2-7; D not certain. This CDR3 comprises 11 residues. Trimming took off 5 bases at V and 0 bases at J, with 2 bases between the two ends. Germline V gene data show CDR1 as SEHNR and CDR2 as FQNEAQ (reference sequence). CDR3 sequence reads: CASSLSYEQYF. The CDR3 DNA reads as TGTGCCAGCAGCCTCTCCTACGAGCAGTACTTC.

V usage is TRBV10-3 and J usage is TRBJ1-1; D is ambiguous. CDR1 is ENHRY, CDR2 SYGVKD, per germline. Trimming left V 10 bases short and J 1 base short, with 13 bases between. The CDR3 extends over 13 amino acids. The CDR3 region is CATRSPGNTEAFF. The CDR3 region has the DNA TGTGCCACCCGATCCCCGGGGAACACTGAAGCTTTCTTT.

The chain combines TRBV7-2 with TRBJ2-7; TRBD1 matches 9 bases. There are 14 residues in the CDR3. V was pared by 4 bases and J by 6 bases, with 7 bases of the junction left unmatched. Germline V lookup: CDR1 SGHTA, CDR2 FQGNSA. The CDR3 DNA reads as TGTGCCAGCAGCTCGACAGGGGGGTTAGGCGAGCAGTACTTC. This codes for CASSSTGGLGEQYF.

The chain recombines TRBV18 with TRBJ2-3; 12 nucleotides line up with TRBD1. Germline values: CDR1 KGHSH, CDR2 LQKENI. Trimming took 6 bases from V and 5 from J; bases not matched to a gene: 6. The CDR3 contains 15 residues. For the CDR3, the DNA is TGTGCCAGCTCTCAAGGGACAGGGGGCAAAGATACGCAGTATTTT. Protein: CASSQGTGGKDTQYF.

This chain joins TRBV29-1 and TRBJ2-2; D is possibly TRBD2 (7 bases). CDR1 and CDR2 (germline): SQVTM, ANQGSEA. The V and J ends lost 6 bases and 6 bases respectively, with 14 bases between them. CDR3 length equals 13 residues. CDR3 protein: CSVGGAFPGELFF. DNA for the CDR3: TGCAGCGTAGGGGGGGCGTTCCCCGGGGAGCTGTTTTTT.

V is TRBV28 and J is TRBJ1-1; a possible D gene is TRBD1 (5 bases). The CDR3 contains 12 residues. Germline V gives CDR1 MDHEN, CDR2 SYDVKM. The V gene lost 11 bases and the J gene lost 5 bases, with 15 bases spanning the gap. CDR3 in amino acids: CAAGQVGTEAFF. DNA of the CDR3: TGTGCCGCAGGGCAGGTAGGGACTGAAGCTTTCTTT.

The V and J genes are TRBV14 and TRBJ2-1; 11 bases are a match to TRBD2. This CDR3 is 17 amino acids long. Germline V gene lookup returns CDR1 SGHDN and CDR2 FVKESK. J lost 4 bases, V lost 2 bases, and 7 bases had no gene match. CDR3 nucleotides: TGTGCCAGCAGCCAATGGCCGGGACTAGCGGATTACAATGAGCAGTTCTTC. It codes for CASSQWPGLADYNEQFF. The variable domain in full, completed from reference TRBV14 and TRBJ2-1, reads EAGVTQFPSHSVIEKGQTVTLRCDPISGHDNLYWYRRVMGKEIKFLLHFVKESKQDESGMPNNRFLAERTGGTYSTLKVQPAELEDSGVYFCASSQWPGLADYNEQFFGPGTRLTVL.

This chain uses TRBV27 with TRBJ2-7, with TRBD1 identical over 9 bases. This CDR3 has 14 residues. Germline V CDR1 and CDR2: MNHEY, SMNVEV (reference sequence). The ends lost 6 bases at V and 6 bases at J; junction bases unmatched: 9. CDR3 amino acids: CASSPGTGPLEQYF. CDR3 coding DNA: TGTGCCAGCAGCCCCGGGACAGGGCCCCTCGAGCAGTACTTC.

The rearrangement uses TRBV19 and TRBJ2-7; 9 nucleotides line up with TRBD1. Trimming removed 4 bases from V and 3 bases from J; junction bases left unmatched: 4. Germline CDR1 reads LNHDA; CDR2 reads SQIVND (reference sequence). This CDR3 is built from 14 residues. DNA for the CDR3: TGTGCCAGTAGTAGGGACAGGGTGGACTACGAGCAGTACTTC. This sequence encodes CASSRDRVDYEQYF.

V is TRBV15 and J is TRBJ2-6; no firm D call. CDR3 length: 12 amino acids. V lost 1 base to trimming and J lost 15 bases, with 10 bases between them. CDR1 LNHNV and CDR2 YYDKDF come from the germline V gene (reference sequence). Here the CDR3 reads CATSRARQALTF. Written as DNA, the CDR3 is TGTGCCACCAGCAGAGCAAGGCAGGCCCTGACTTTC.

The chain carries TRBV5-5 and TRBJ2-7; D tentatively fits TRBD1 or TRBD2 (5 bases each). Germline-derived CDR1 and CDR2 are SGHKS and YYEKEE (reference sequence). V gave up 6 bases and J gave up 0 bases, with 19 bases separating them. The CDR3 loop spans 16 amino acids. The CDR3 region has the DNA TGTGCCAGCACCAATAACCCGGGACGTAGCTCCTACGAGCAGTACTTC. It codes for CASTNNPGRSSYEQYF.

This chain connects TRBV5-1 to TRBJ1-1; D is perhaps TRBD1 (6 bases). Germline CDR1 and CDR2: SGHRS and YFSETQ. Trimming shortened V by 4 bases and J by 7 bases, and 14 bases separated the two germline ends. This CDR3 is 13 amino acids long. The CDR3 reads CASSLQGPNEAFF. The DNA for the CDR3 is TGCGCCAGCAGCCTACAGGGCCCTAATGAAGCTTTCTTT.

The chain recombines TRBV11-1 with TRBJ2-7, with D hard to call. V shed 5 bases and J shed 3 bases, with 8 bases lying between them. This CDR3 has 12 residues. Looked up from germline, CDR1 is SGHAT and CDR2 is FQDESV (reference sequence). This CDR3 is CASSPLLYEQYF. CDR3 bases: TGTGCCAGCAGCCCCTTGCTCTACGAGCAGTACTTC.